Listed below are T cell receptor beta chains from one sample, sequenced in a study of monozygotic twins with inflammatory bowel disease. With the 5' RACE reads reprocessed, TCRdb shows one record per CDR3 protein and no DNA. The ten top clones account for 2.4%, within a sample of about 160,000 distinct CDR3 sequences. The sample comprised blood. The receptors stem from a human donor with ulcerative colitis or Crohn's disease, or a healthy co-twin of an affected twin (not recorded which). Both conserved end residues are part of each CDR3. The order of the fields is V gene, J gene, CDR3 protein.

V: TRBV20-1; J: TRBJ1-5; CDR3: CSAPTGVGQPQHF
V: TRBV10-3; J: TRBJ2-7; CDR3: CAIRKGGTVSSYEQYF
V: TRBV20-1; J: TRBJ1-2; CDR3: CSARVGDRNGYTF
V: TRBV5-5; J: TRBJ2-2; CDR3: CASSLEENRGDGELFF
V: TRBV4-3; J: TRBJ2-2; CDR3: CASSFRGGTGELFF
V: TRBV18; J: TRBJ2-1; CDR3: CASSPGLAGDQGEQFF
V: TRBV20-1; J: TRBJ1-2; CDR3: CSAPPGVEGLGYTF
V: TRBV6-5; J: TRBJ1-1; CDR3: CASSYLTSGTANTEAFF
V: TRBV12-3/TRBV12-4; J: TRBJ2-2; CDR3: CALAQGRGTGELFF
V: TRBV19; J: TRBJ1-4; CDR3: CASSNAGATNEKLFF
V: TRBV5-1; J: TRBJ1-6; CDR3: CASSIEGRGSPLHF
V: TRBV7-6; J: TRBJ2-7; CDR3: CASSLGDSPRYYEQYF
V: TRBV27; J: TRBJ1-2; CDR3: CASSFQYGDVNYGYTF
V: TRBV19; J: TRBJ2-5; CDR3: CASSTEGHKGAQYF
V: TRBV29-1; J: TRBJ2-7; CDR3: CSVGTSGRGFYEQYF
V: TRBV6-5; J: TRBJ2-1; CDR3: CASSYDRYNEQFF
V: TRBV7-9; J: TRBJ1-4; CDR3: CASSLGRRELFF
V: TRBV7-9; J: TRBJ1-1; CDR3: CASSLGNLGQVYTEAFF
V: TRBV7-2; J: TRBJ2-3; CDR3: CASSPQGTDTQYF
V: TRBV18; J: TRBJ2-1; CDR3: CASSPRVSPSSYNEQFF
V: TRBV5-1; J: TRBJ2-7; CDR3: CASSSRGAGYEQYF
V: TRBV7-9; J: TRBJ2-1; CDR3: CASSSRGTRGRNEQFF
V: TRBV29-1; J: TRBJ1-2; CDR3: CSVDQGTFGYYGYTF
V: TRBV7-6; J: TRBJ1-3; CDR3: CASSSSTDLGGNTIYF
V: TRBV6-5; J: TRBJ2-2; CDR3: CASSYSMYNLLAGELFF
V: TRBV28; J: TRBJ2-1; CDR3: CATRLAGSYNEQFF
V: TRBV20-1; J: TRBJ2-2; CDR3: CSVTQTRGRGTGELFF
V: TRBV18; J: TRBJ2-3; CDR3: CASSPVGGYTDTQYF
V: TRBV20-1; J: TRBJ2-1; CDR3: CSAGVGDSYNEQFF
V: TRBV7-2; J: TRBJ2-4; CDR3: CASSLATLAKNIQYF
V: TRBV7-9; J: TRBJ2-4; CDR3: CASSQLRGAKNIQYF
V: TRBV7-3; J: TRBJ1-2; CDR3: CASSPGTRGNYGYTF
V: TRBV29-1; J: TRBJ2-7; CDR3: CSVLRLQSTRYEQYF
V: TRBV5-1; J: TRBJ2-5; CDR3: CASSLGTVKETQYF
V: TRBV4-3; J: TRBJ1-1; CDR3: CASSHRNTEAFF
V: TRBV12-3/TRBV12-4; J: TRBJ1-6; CDR3: CASSWTASTNSPLHF
V: TRBV2; J: TRBJ2-7; CDR3: CASSLYREQYF
V: TRBV28; J: TRBJ2-3; CDR3: CASSLRSGFSKLTDTQYF
V: TRBV9; J: TRBJ2-1; CDR3: CASSVGNRNNEQFF
V: TRBV18; J: TRBJ2-7; CDR3: CASSPTPTGRDRDYEQYF
V: TRBV20-1; J: TRBJ2-7; CDR3: CSARSQGLARSYEQYF
V: TRBV6-1; J: TRBJ2-1; CDR3: CASSAIRDRGRNEQFF
V: TRBV7-3; J: TRBJ2-1; CDR3: CASSPYGLASGRRNNEQFF
V: TRBV20-1; J: TRBJ2-5; CDR3: CSAWDGTSGGETQYF
V: TRBV12-3/TRBV12-4; J: TRBJ2-5; CDR3: CASSLTSFRETQYF
V: TRBV28; J: TRBJ1-1; CDR3: CASSLLRWGEAFF
V: TRBV20-1; J: TRBJ2-7; CDR3: CSARDVSRDPYEQYF
V: TRBV15; J: TRBJ1-3; CDR3: CATSRDLGRDGGSTIYF
V: TRBV20-1; J: TRBJ2-5; CDR3: CSARGWGGLALQETQYF
V: TRBV5-6; J: TRBJ2-7; CDR3: CASSLQRNKQYF
V: TRBV2; J: TRBJ1-1; CDR3: CASAATVNTEAFF
V: TRBV15; J: TRBJ2-7; CDR3: CATSRDRRVEQYF